These 30 T cell receptor beta chains were sequenced from one sample in a study of blood T cells in healthy people across ages. The authors ran a second PCR of roughly 6 to 12 cycles using a sample-barcoded 5' primer and a J-beta primer mix. Via MiXCR, TCRdb re-called the 5' RACE reads, giving one row per CDR3 protein. This sample has some 1.5 million distinct CDR3 sequences, with roughly 43% found just once. Sample: blood. Source of these receptors: a young woman in good health.

This clonotype was observed a few times. V is TRBV12-3 or TRBV12-4 and J is TRBJ2-1; D could derive from TRBD1 or TRBD2 (5 bases each). V dropped 7 bases and J dropped 2 bases, with 12 bases sitting between them. This CDR3 contains 14 residues. CDR3 sequence (DNA): TGTGCCAGCACCTCCGGGACGACCTACAATGAGCAGTTCTTC. As protein: CASTSGTTYNEQFF.

This clonotype has only a few counts. The chain couples TRBV5-1 to TRBJ1-6; a weak D match, TRBD1 (5 bases). Per germline, CDR1 SGHRS and CDR2 YFSETQ. There are 16 residues in the CDR3. Between the trimmed V and J ends, which lost 4 bases and 8 bases, there was a span of 19 bases. The CDR3 loop reads CASSLLGTGSDSPLHF. CDR3 in DNA: TGCGCCAGCAGCCTCTTGGGGACGGGATCTGATTCACCCCTCCACTTT. The complete variable domain, with remaining parts taken from reference TRBV5-1 and TRBJ1-6, reads KAGVTQTPRYLIKTRGQQVTLSCSPISGHRSVSWYQQTPGQGLQFLFEYFSETQRNKGNFPGRFSGRQFSNSRSEMNVSTLELGDSALYLCASSLLGTGSDSPLHFGNGTRLTVT.

The rearrangement links TRBV6-6 to TRBJ1-1, with 10 bases matching TRBD1. V lost 8 bases, J lost 7 bases, and 7 bases stayed unmatched. CDR1 is MNHNY and CDR2 is SVGAGI in the germline V gene (reference sequence). This CDR3 has 13 residues. CDR3 loop: CASGLDRGYEAFF. CDR3 in DNA: TGTGCCAGCGGCCTGGACAGGGGGTATGAAGCTTTCTTT.

The chain carries TRBV28 and TRBJ2-1; D call uncertain. V was pared by 4 bases and J by 4 bases, with 11 bases between. Per germline, CDR1 MDHEN and CDR2 SYDVKM. The CDR3 has 14 residues. The CDR3 DNA is TGTGCCAGCAGTTCTGCCGCTGCTTACAATGAGCAGTTCTTC. Translating it yields CASSSAAAYNEQFF.

V usage is TRBV20-1 and J usage is TRBJ2-1; TRBD2 agrees at 9 bases. V was pared by 4 bases and J by 4 bases, with 11 bases of the junction left unmatched. This CDR3 is built from 16 residues. Germline V lookup: CDR1 DFQATT, CDR2 SNEGSKA (reference sequence). The CDR3 protein is CSATQTSGGPYNEQFF. CDR3 bases: TGCAGTGCTACTCAGACCAGCGGGGGGCCATACAATGAGCAGTTCTTC.

The J gene is TRBJ2-2, the V gene TRBV2; 9 bases are a match to TRBD1. Germline CDR1 SNHLY, CDR2 FYNNEI. The CDR3 runs 16 residues. V shed 6 bases, J shed 4 bases, and the junction held 9 bases outside the gene matches. CDR3 bases: TGTGCCAGCAGGCAAAACAGGGGGCGCAGCACCGGGGAGCTGTTTTTT. This gives the protein CASRQNRGRSTGELFF.

This clonotype turned up a few times. The chain has TRBV6-5 and TRBJ2-1; D is uncertain. Germline V gene data show CDR1 as MNHEY and CDR2 as SVGAGI. Between the trimmed V and J ends, which lost 0 bases and 5 bases, there was a span of 5 bases. The CDR3 has 13 amino acids. CDR3 bases: TGTGCCAGCAGTTACTCCGCCAACAATGAGCAGTTCTTC. Translation gives CASSYSANNEQFF.

The chain recombines TRBV20-1 with TRBJ2-1, with 9 positions matching TRBD2. The CDR3 has 19 residues. With 0 bases clipped from V and 0 bases from J, the junction kept 12 bases outside the gene matches. The germline CDR1 and CDR2 sequences are DFQATT and SNEGSKA (reference sequence). CDR3 region: CSAREAFGGGASSYNEQFF. The CDR3 DNA reads TGCAGTGCTAGAGAAGCTTTTGGCGGGGGGGCTAGCTCCTACAATGAGCAGTTCTTC.

The CDR3 sequence: CASSLHFGETQYF. DNA for the CDR3: TGTGCCAGCAGTTTACACTTCGGAGAGACCCAGTACTTC. The chain employs TRBV28 and TRBJ2-5; no firm D call. Trimming pared 2 bases from V and 4 bases from J, leaving 8 bases between. This CDR3 contains 13 residues. Germline CDR1 MDHEN, CDR2 SYDVKM.

This clonotype was detected a few times. This chain links TRBV20-1 with TRBJ2-4; D may be TRBD2 (5 bases). This CDR3 is built from 13 residues. V was cut by 6 bases and J by 13 bases, with 22 bases left in between. In germline, CDR1 is DFQATT, CDR2 SNEGSKA (reference sequence). CDR3 loop: CSALGYRSWEQYF. CDR3 sequence (DNA): TGCAGTGCCCTCGGATATAGATCTTGGGAGCAGTACTTC.

The DNA of the CDR3 is TGCAGCGCCCGGATTGGGGGGGCTAGCTCCTACAATGAGCAGTTCTTC. The encoded protein is CSARIGGASSYNEQFF. V and J are TRBV29-1 and TRBJ2-1; TRBD2 is a possible D gene (7 bases). The V gene lost 7 bases and the J gene lost 0 bases, with 19 bases spanning the gap. Germline V gene sequence: CDR1 SQVTM, CDR2 ANQGSEA. CDR3 length: 16 residues.

This clonotype occurred a few times. The chain uses TRBV14 and TRBJ2-1, with D possibly being TRBD1 (7 bases). V was cut by 1 base and J by 9 bases, with 16 bases left in between. The germline V gene encodes CDR1 SGHDN and CDR2 FVKESK. The CDR3 is 15 amino acids. For the CDR3, the DNA is TGTGCCAGCAGCCAAGGCGGGACAGTCTATATTGAGCAGTTCTTC. Its translation is CASSQGGTVYIEQFF.

This clonotype has just a few counts. The chain couples TRBV20-1 to TRBJ2-7; D uncertain. The CDR3 is made up of 11 amino acids. Germline V CDR1 and CDR2: DFQATT, SNEGSKA (reference sequence). Trimming took 6 bases from V and 0 from J, leaving 6 bases between them. DNA for the CDR3: TGCAGTGCCGGGTACTCCTACGAGCAGTACTTC. It encodes CSAGYSYEQYF.

The chain employs TRBV6-2 or TRBV6-3 and TRBJ2-1; possible D gene TRBD2, 6 bases. This CDR3 has 16 residues. The germline V gene has CDR1 MNHEY and CDR2 SVGEGT. Trimming stripped 7 bases from V and 7 bases from J, with 23 bases between. In DNA form, the CDR3 reads TGTGCCAGCAAGGTCCCAATCGGGCGGGGTAAAAATGAGCAGTTCTTC. It specifies CASKVPIGRGKNEQFF.

Worth noting for this clonotype: Being one base from a much bigger clone, this may be a read error. The chain joins TRBV6-2 or TRBV6-3 to TRBJ1-2; D gene unclear. Germline CDR1 and CDR2: MNHEY and SVGEGT. The ends were cut back, 4 bases at V and 4 bases at J, with 19 bases in the middle. This CDR3 is 16 amino acids long. The CDR3 is CASSSLPGRGAYGYTF. CDR3 nucleotides: TGTGCCAGCAGTTCGCTACCAGGACGGGGAGCCTATGGCTACACCTTC.

The rearrangement uses TRBV12-3 or TRBV12-4 and TRBJ2-3; D might be TRBD2 (6 bases). Trimming took off 5 bases at V and 6 bases at J, with 9 bases between the two ends. The CDR3 contains 12 residues. CDR3 protein: CASSAGRDTQYF. CDR3 DNA: TGTGCCAGCAGTGCAGGGAGGGATACGCAGTATTTT.

This rearrangement joins TRBV20-1 to TRBJ1-1, with D maybe TRBD1 (6 bases). Trimming stripped 6 bases from V and 6 bases from J, with 14 bases between. The CDR3 is made up of 12 amino acids. Germline CDR1 and CDR2: DFQATT and SNEGSKA (reference sequence). The DNA for the CDR3 is TGCAGTGCCCCAAGGGCAGGGGCTGAAGCTTTCTTT. Its translation: CSAPRAGAEAFF.

The chain recombines TRBV7-8 with TRBJ2-1; the D is unclear. V lost 3 bases and J lost 1, with 16 bases in between. The CDR3 is 17 residues long. Germline CDR1 reads SGHVS; CDR2 reads FQNEAQ. The CDR3 sequence is CASSLFAPDGSYNEQFF. The CDR3, as DNA: TGTGCCAGCAGCTTGTTTGCCCCGGACGGATCCTACAATGAGCAGTTCTTC.

Regarding this clonotype: Its ends do not fully match the called genes, so a read error is possible. The rearrangement joins TRBV29-1 to TRBJ1-2; D call uncertain. Germline-derived CDR1 and CDR2 are SQVTM and ANQGSEA. This CDR3 is built from 12 residues. The CDR3 sequence is CSVVWVNGGCTF. In DNA, the CDR3 is TGCAGCGTTGTTTGGGTTAATGGTGGCTGCACCTTC.

This clonotype was seen a few times. The gene calls are TRBV15 and TRBJ2-1; perhaps TRBD1 as D (6 bases). In germline, CDR1 is LNHNV, CDR2 YYDKDF (reference sequence). The CDR3 extends over 20 amino acids. The V end was cut by 5 bases, the J end by 0 bases, with 26 bases between. CDR3: CATSRPTGQSQWSSYNEQFF. CDR3 coding DNA: TGTGCCACCAGCCGACCTACGGGACAATCCCAGTGGAGCTCCTACAATGAGCAGTTCTTC.

This clonotype was detected ten times or more. This rearrangement joins TRBV7-2 to TRBJ2-3; 7 nucleotides match TRBD1. CDR3 length: 14 residues. CDR1 is SGHTA, CDR2 FQGNSA, per germline. J lost 3 bases, V lost 5 bases, and 5 bases had no gene match. This CDR3 is CASSVDRATDTQYF. The DNA of the CDR3 is TGTGCCAGCAGCGTAGACAGGGCTACAGATACGCAGTATTTT. Full variable domain (outside the CDR3, taken from reference TRBV7-2 and TRBJ2-3): GAGVSQSPSNKVTEKGKDVELRCDPISGHTALYWYRQSLGQGLEFLIYFQGNSAPDKSGLPSDRFSAERTGGSVSTLTIQRTQQEDSAVYLCASSVDRATDTQYFGPGTRLTVL.

Points on this clonotype: A read error may account for a junction end that differs from germline. CDR3 coding DNA: TGTGCTAGCAGCTTAGCGGACAGTAGCACAGATACGCAGTATTTT. Encoded protein: CASSLADSSTDTQYF. J is TRBJ2-3 and V is TRBV7-7, with D perhaps assigned TRBD1 or TRBD2 (6 bases each). The CDR3 sequence is 15 residues long. Germline CDR1 reads SSHAT; CDR2 reads FNYEAQ (reference sequence). Full variable domain (rest looked up from reference TRBV7-7 and TRBJ2-3): GAGVSQSPRYKVTKRGQDVTLRCDPISSHATLYWYQQALGQGPEFLTYFNYEAQPDKSGLPSDRFSAERPEGSISTLTIQRTEQRDSAMYRCASSLADSSTDTQYFGPGTRLTVL.

The chain links TRBV3-1 to TRBJ2-3, with D perhaps TRBD1 (6 bases). This CDR3 contains 16 residues. V lost 0 bases, J lost 2 bases, and 12 bases lay in between. CDR1 is LGHDT, CDR2 YNNKEL, per germline (reference sequence). DNA for the CDR3: TGTGCCAGCAGCCAAGATACAACAGGGAACACAGATACGCAGTATTTT. This encodes CASSQDTTGNTDTQYF.

The chain recombines TRBV20-1 with TRBJ1-1, with D possibly matching TRBD1 (5 bases). The V gene lost 3 bases and the J gene lost 4 bases, with 12 bases spanning the gap. CDR1 and CDR2 (germline): DFQATT, SNEGSKA (reference sequence). The CDR3 has 13 amino acids. This chain's CDR3 is CSARSSGATEAFF. CDR3 bases: TGCAGTGCTAGGAGCAGCGGGGCCACTGAAGCTTTCTTT.

This clonotype appeared a few times. J is TRBJ2-7 and V is TRBV7-6, with 9 positions matching TRBD1. The V segment lost 0 bases and the J segment 5 bases; nucleotides outside the gene matches: 2. The CDR3 is 14 residues long. Germline CDR1 SGHVS, CDR2 FNYEAQ. The CDR3 reads CASSLAQGANEQYF. In DNA, the CDR3 is TGTGCCAGCAGCTTAGCACAGGGGGCAAACGAGCAGTACTTC.

This clonotype was found a few times. This sequence joins TRBV3-1 and TRBJ1-6; TRBD1 is a possible D gene (5 bases). The CDR3 totals 14 residues. Germline CDR1 reads LGHDT; CDR2 reads YNNKEL (reference sequence). The V end lost 4 bases, the J end lost 4 bases, and 8 bases lay between the germline ends. CDR3 bases: TGTGCCAGCAGCCTTCGGGGGTATAATTCACCCCTCCACTTT. It specifies CASSLRGYNSPLHF.

V gene TRBV15 combines with J gene TRBJ2-1; 13 nucleotides align to TRBD2. Per germline, CDR1 LNHNV and CDR2 YYDKDF (reference sequence). The CDR3 covers 16 residues. Trimming at V came to 0 bases and at J to 9 bases, leaving 5 bases not matched to a gene. CDR3 nucleotides: TGTGCCACCAGCAGAGATGGACTAGCGGGGGCTGTTGAGCAGTTCTTC. Amino acids: CATSRDGLAGAVEQFF.

The CDR3 spells CASSSWTSGTDTQYF. The CDR3 nucleotides are TGTGCCAGCAGCTCGTGGACTAGCGGGACAGATACGCAGTATTTT. This chain links TRBV7-2 with TRBJ2-3; 11 positions agree with TRBD2. V trimming: 4 bases; J trimming: 3 bases; junction bases outside the gene matches: 3. This CDR3 has 15 amino acids. Germline V gene lookup returns CDR1 SGHTA and CDR2 FQGNSA.

This chain links TRBV5-1 with TRBJ2-1, with D tentatively TRBD1 or TRBD2 (5 bases each). CDR1 and CDR2 (germline): SGHRS, YFSETQ. The V end was cut by 2 bases, the J end by 6 bases, with 9 bases between. The CDR3 totals 13 residues. The DNA for the CDR3 is TGCGCCAGCAGCTTTGTAGGGACCAATGAGCAGTTCTTC. As protein: CASSFVGTNEQFF.

The table lists this clonotype with a count of one. The chain has TRBV11-3 and TRBJ2-2; possibly TRBD2 for D (6 bases). The length of the CDR3 is 15 residues. CDR1 and CDR2 from the germline V gene are SGHNT and YENEEA. Trimming took off 1 base at V and 6 bases at J, with 12 bases between the two ends. The CDR3 sequence: CASSLGDGTPGELFF. Written as DNA, the CDR3 is TGTGCCAGCAGCTTAGGGGACGGGACTCCCGGGGAGCTGTTTTTT.